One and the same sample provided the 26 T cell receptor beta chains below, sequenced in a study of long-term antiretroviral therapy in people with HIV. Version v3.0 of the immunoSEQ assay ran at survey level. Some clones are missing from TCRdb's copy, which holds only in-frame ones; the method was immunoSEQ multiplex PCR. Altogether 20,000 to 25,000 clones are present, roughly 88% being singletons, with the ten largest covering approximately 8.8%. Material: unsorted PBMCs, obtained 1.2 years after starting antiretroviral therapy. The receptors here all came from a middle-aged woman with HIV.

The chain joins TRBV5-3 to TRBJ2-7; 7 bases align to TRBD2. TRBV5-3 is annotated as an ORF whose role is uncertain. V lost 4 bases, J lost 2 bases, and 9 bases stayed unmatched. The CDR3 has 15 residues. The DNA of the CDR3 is TGTGCCAGAAGCACTACGAGCGGGGCTGCCTACGAGCAGTACTTC. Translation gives CARSTTSGAAYEQYF.

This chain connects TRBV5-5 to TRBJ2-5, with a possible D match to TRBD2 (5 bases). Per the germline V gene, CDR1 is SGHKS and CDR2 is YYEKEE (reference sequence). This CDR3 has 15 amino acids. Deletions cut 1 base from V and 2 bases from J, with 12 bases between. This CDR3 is CASSLFDGEQETQYF. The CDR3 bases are TGTGCCAGCAGCTTGTTCGACGGGGAGCAAGAGACCCAGTACTTC. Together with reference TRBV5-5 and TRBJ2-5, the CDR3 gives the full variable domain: DAGVTQSPTHLIKTRGQQVTLRCSPISGHKSVSWYQQVLGQGPQFIFQYYEKEERGRGNFPDRFSARQFPNYSSELNVNALLLGDSALYLCASSLFDGEQETQYFGPGTRLLVL.

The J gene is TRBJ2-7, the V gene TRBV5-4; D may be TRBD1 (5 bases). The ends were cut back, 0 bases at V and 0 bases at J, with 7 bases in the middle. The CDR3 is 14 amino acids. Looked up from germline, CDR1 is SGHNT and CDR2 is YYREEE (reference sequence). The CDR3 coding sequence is TGTGCCAGCAGCTTGGACAGGTTCTCCTACGAGCAGTACTTC. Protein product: CASSLDRFSYEQYF. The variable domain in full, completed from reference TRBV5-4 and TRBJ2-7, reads ETGVTQSPTHLIKTRGQQVTLRCSSQSGHNTVSWYQQALGQGPQFIFQYYREEENGRGNFPPRFSGLQFPNYSSELNVNALELDDSALYLCASSLDRFSYEQYFGPGTRLTVT.

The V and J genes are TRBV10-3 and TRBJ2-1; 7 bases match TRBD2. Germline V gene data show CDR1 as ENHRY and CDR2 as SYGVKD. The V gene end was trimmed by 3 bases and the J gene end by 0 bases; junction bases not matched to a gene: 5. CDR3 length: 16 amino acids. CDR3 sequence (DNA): TGTGCCATCAGTGATCTGGGGACTATCTCCTACAATGAGCAGTTCTTC. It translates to CAISDLGTISYNEQFF.

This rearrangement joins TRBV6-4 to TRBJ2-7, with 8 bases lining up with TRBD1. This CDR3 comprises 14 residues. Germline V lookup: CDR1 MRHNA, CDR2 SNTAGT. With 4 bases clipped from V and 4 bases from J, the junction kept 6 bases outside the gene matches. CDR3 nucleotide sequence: TGTGCCAGCAGTGTTGGACAGGGCTCGTACGAGCAGTACTTC. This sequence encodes CASSVGQGSYEQYF.

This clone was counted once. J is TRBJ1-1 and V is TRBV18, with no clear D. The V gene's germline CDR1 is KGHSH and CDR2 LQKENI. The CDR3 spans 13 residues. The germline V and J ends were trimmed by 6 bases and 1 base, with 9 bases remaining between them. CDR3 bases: TGTGCCAGCTCCCCTAGACGGAACACTGAAGCTTTCTTT. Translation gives CASSPRRNTEAFF.

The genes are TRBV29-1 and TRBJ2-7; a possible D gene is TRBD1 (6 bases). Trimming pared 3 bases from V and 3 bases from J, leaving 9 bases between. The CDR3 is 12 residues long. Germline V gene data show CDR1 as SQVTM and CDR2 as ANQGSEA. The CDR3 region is CSVEVTGYEQYF. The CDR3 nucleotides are TGCAGCGTTGAGGTGACAGGCTACGAGCAGTACTTC.

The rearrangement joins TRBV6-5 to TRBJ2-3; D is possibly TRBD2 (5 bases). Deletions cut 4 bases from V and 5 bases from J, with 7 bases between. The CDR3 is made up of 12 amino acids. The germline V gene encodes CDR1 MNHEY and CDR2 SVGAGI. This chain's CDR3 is CASSSSGDTQYF. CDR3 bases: TGTGCCAGCAGTTCGAGCGGAGATACGCAGTATTTT.

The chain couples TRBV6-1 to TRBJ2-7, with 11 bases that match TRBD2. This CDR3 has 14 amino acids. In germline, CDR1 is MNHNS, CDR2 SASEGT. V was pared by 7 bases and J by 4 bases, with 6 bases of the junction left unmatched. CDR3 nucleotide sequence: TGTGCCAGCATTCTAGCGGGAGGTGTATACGAGCAGTACTTC. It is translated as CASILAGGVYEQYF.

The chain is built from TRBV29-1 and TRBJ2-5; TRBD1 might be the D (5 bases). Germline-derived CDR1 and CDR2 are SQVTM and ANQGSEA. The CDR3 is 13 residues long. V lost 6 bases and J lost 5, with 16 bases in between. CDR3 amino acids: CSVEPQGPETQYF. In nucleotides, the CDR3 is TGCAGCGTGGAACCGCAGGGTCCTGAGACCCAGTACTTC.

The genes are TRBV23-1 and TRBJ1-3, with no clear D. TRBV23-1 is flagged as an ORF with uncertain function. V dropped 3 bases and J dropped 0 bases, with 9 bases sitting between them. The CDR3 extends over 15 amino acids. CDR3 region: CASSHQATSGNTIYF. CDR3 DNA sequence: TGCGCCAGCAGTCATCAAGCTACCTCTGGAAACACCATATATTTT.

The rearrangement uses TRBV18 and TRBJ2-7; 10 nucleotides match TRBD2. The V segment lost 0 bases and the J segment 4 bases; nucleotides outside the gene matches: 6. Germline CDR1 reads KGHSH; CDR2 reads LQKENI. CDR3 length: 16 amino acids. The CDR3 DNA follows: TGTGCCAGCTCACCACCGGTAGCGGGAGGCGTTTACGAGCAGTACTTC. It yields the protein CASSPPVAGGVYEQYF. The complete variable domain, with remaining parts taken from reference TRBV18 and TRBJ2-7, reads NAGVMQNPRHLVRRRGQEARLRCSPMKGHSHVYWYRQLPEEGLKFMVYLQKENIIDESGMPKERFSAEFPKEGPSILRIQQVVRGDSAAYFCASSPPVAGGVYEQYFGPGTRLTVT.

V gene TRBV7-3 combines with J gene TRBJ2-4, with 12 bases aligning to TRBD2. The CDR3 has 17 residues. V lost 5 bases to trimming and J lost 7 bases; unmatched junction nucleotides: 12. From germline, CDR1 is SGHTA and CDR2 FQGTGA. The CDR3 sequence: CASSPLSRLAGENIQYF. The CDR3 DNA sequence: TGTGCCAGCAGCCCCCTCTCCAGACTAGCGGGAGAGAACATTCAGTACTTC.

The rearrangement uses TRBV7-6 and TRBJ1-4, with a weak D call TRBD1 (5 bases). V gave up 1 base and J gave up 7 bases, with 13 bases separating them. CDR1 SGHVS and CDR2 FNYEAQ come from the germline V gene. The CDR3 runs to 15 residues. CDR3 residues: CASSLGVGRGEKLFF. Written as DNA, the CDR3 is TGTGCCAGCAGCTTAGGAGTAGGGAGGGGTGAAAAACTGTTTTTT.

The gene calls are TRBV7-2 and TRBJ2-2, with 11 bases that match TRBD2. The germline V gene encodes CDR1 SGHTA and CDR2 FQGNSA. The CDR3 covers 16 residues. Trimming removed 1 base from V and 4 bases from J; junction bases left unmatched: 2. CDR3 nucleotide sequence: TGTGCCAGCAGCTTAGGACTAGCGGGGATCACCGGGGAGCTGTTTTTT. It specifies CASSLGLAGITGELFF. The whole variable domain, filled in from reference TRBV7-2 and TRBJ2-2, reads GAGVSQSPSNKVTEKGKDVELRCDPISGHTALYWYRQSLGQGLEFLIYFQGNSAPDKSGLPSDRFSAERTGGSVSTLTIQRTQQEDSAVYLCASSLGLAGITGELFFGEGSRLTVL.

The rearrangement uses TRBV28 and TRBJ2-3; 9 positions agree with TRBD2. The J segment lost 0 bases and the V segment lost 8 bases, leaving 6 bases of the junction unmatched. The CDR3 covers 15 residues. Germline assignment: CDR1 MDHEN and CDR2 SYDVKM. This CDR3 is CASLAGDSSTDTQYF. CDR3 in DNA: TGTGCCAGCTTAGCGGGAGACTCTAGCACAGATACGCAGTATTTT.

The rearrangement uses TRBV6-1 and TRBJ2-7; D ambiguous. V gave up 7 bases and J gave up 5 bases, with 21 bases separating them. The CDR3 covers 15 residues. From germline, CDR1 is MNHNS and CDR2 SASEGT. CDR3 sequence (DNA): TGTGCCAGCATGCCGGCAGATACCTTAGGGCACGAGCAGTACTTC. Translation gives CASMPADTLGHEQYF.

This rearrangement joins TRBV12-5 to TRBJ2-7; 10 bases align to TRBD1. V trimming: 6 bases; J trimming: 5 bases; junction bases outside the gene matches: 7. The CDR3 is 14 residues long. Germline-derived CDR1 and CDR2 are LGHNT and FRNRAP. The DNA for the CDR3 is TGTGCTAGTGGCCCGACAGGGGGCTACCACGAGCAGTACTTC. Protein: CASGPTGGYHEQYF. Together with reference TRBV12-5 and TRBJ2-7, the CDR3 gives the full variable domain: DARVTQTPRHKVTEMGQEVTMRCQPILGHNTVFWYRQTMMQGLELLAYFRNRAPLDDSGMPKDRFSAEMPDATLATLKIQPSEPRDSAVYFCASGPTGGYHEQYFGPGTRLTVT.

The CDR3: CASSLATGGLGEQYF. CDR3 nucleotides: TGCGCCAGCAGCTTGGCGACAGGGGGACTAGGGGAGCAGTACTTC. This chain connects TRBV5-1 to TRBJ2-7; TRBD1 might be the D (9 bases). Germline V gene sequence: CDR1 SGHRS, CDR2 YFSETQ. Trimming shortened V by 0 bases and J by 7 bases, and 17 bases separated the two germline ends. The CDR3 spans 15 residues.

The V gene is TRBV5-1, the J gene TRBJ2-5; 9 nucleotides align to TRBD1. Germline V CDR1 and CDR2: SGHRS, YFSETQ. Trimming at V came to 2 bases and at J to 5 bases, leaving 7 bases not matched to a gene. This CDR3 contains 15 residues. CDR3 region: CASSFSGTGWETQYF. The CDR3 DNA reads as TGCGCCAGCAGCTTCTCCGGGACAGGGTGGGAGACCCAGTACTTC.

The CDR3 DNA follows: TGTGCCAGCAGCCAAGATTTGACAGATGAAGCTTTCTTT. This codes for CASSQDLTDEAFF. This rearrangement joins TRBV14 to TRBJ1-1; possibly TRBD1 for D (5 bases). The CDR3 totals 13 residues. The germline gives CDR1 SGHDN, CDR2 FVKESK. V shed 0 bases and J shed 7 bases, with 9 bases lying between them.

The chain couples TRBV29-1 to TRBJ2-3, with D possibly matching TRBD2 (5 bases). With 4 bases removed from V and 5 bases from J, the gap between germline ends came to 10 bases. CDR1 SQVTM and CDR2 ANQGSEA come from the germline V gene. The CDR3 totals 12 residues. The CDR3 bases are TGCAGCGTTGGTCTAGCTGGAGATACGCAGTATTTT. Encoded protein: CSVGLAGDTQYF.

The CDR3 spells CASSLTGHSNQPQHF. CDR3 coding DNA: TGTGCCAGCAGCCTGACAGGTCATAGCAATCAGCCCCAGCATTTT. The gene calls are TRBV5-5 and TRBJ1-5, with D possibly matching TRBD1 (6 bases). Looked up from germline, CDR1 is SGHKS and CDR2 is YYEKEE (reference sequence). V lost 4 bases and J lost 0, with 11 bases in between. The CDR3 has 15 amino acids.

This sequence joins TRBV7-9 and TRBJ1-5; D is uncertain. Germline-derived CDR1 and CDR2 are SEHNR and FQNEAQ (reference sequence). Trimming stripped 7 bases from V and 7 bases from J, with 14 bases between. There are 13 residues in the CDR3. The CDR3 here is CASTLGPGQPQHF. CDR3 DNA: TGTGCCAGCACCCTAGGGCCTGGCCAGCCCCAGCATTTT.

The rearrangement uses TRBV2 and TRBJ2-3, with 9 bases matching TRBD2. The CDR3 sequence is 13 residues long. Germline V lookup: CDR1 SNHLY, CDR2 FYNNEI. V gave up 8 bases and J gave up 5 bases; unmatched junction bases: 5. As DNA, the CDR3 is TGTGCCAGCTCTAGCGGGACGGAAGATACGCAGTATTTT. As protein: CASSSGTEDTQYF.

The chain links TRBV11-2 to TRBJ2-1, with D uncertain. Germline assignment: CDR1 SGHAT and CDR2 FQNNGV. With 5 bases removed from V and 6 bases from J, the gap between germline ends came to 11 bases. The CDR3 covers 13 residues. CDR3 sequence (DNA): TGTGCCAGCAGCCTTAGTCCCCTCAATGAGCAGTTCTTC. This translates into CASSLSPLNEQFF.